These T cell receptor beta chains were read from a single sample in a study of control samples from healthy donors and cancer patients. Assay used: immunoSEQ multiplex PCR; TCRdb lists only in-frame clones, some missing. The table records roughly 90,000 clones, approximately 93% of them present only once. The material sequenced was blood. Source of these receptors: a woman aged 25 to 39 in good health. Each CDR3 is given with its conserved first and last residue. Fields, in order: clone size, D gene, J gene, V gene, CDR3 protein, CDR3 DNA. The D gene is left open where the match is weak. A row's size may be missing; if present it is once, few, many or a size class.

>.|.|TRBJ1-1|TRBV19
CASSFETAKKGATEAFF
TGTGCCAGTAGTTTCGAAACCGCCAAAAAAGGGGCCACTGAAGCTTTCTTT
>.|.|TRBJ2-2|TRBV6-5
CASNRFSGNTGELFF
TGTGCCAGCAACCGGTTTAGCGGGAACACCGGGGAGCTGTTTTTT
>.|.|TRBJ1-2|TRBV4-2
CASSQPGDNYGYTF
TGTGCCAGCAGCCAACCAGGGGATAACTATGGCTACACCTTC
>.|.|TRBJ1-1|TRBV7-2
CASSPPRNTEAFF
TGTGCCAGCAGCCCCCCCCGGAACACTGAAGCTTTCTTT
>.|.|TRBJ1-5|TRBV11-2
CASSLVSRSGADQPQHF
TGTGCCAGCAGCTTAGTTAGTCGTTCAGGGGCGGATCAGCCCCAGCATTTT
>.|TRBD1|TRBJ1-2|TRBV6-1
CASSQARGSFRGYTF
TGTGCCAGCAGTCAAGCCAGGGGGAGTTTTCGGGGCTACACCTTC
>once|.|TRBJ1-1|TRBV9
CASSVLQGESTEAFF
TGTGCCAGCAGCGTATTACAGGGCGAGAGCACTGAAGCTTTCTTT
>.|.|TRBJ1-2|TRBV7-8
CASSLGISNYGYTF
TGTGCCAGCAGCTTGGGGATTTCGAACTATGGCTACACCTTC
>.|TRBD2|TRBJ2-2|TRBV4-2
CASRDTGTSGGETGELFF
TGTGCCAGCAGGGACACCGGGACTAGCGGGGGGGAGACCGGGGAGCTGTTTTTT
>.|.|TRBJ2-2|TRBV10-1
CASSDRMTGELFF
TGCGCCAGCAGTGATCGTATGACCGGGGAGCTGTTTTTT
>once|.|TRBJ2-3|TRBV29-1
CSATGPTGLLTDTQYF
TGCAGCGCCACCGGCCCCACGGGACTCCTCACAGATACGCAGTATTTT
>.|TRBD2|TRBJ2-1|TRBV27
CASTNIAGSRHNEQFF
TGTGCCAGCACAAACATAGCGGGATCTCGCCACAATGAGCAGTTCTTC
>.|.|TRBJ2-5|TRBV29-1
CSVEPRVETQYF
TGCAGCGTTGAGCCCAGGGTCGAGACCCAGTACTTC